This is a list of T cell receptor beta chains from one sample in a study of blood T cell repertoires in COVID-19. Measured with immunoSEQ multiplex PCR; TCRdb has only the in-frame clones, and not every one. Of under 200,000 clones in the sample, around 84% are singletons; the top ten hold 7%. The source material was peripheral blood. The receptors come from a man between 45 and 60 years old with active or convalescent COVID-19. Both conserved end residues are part of each CDR3. D genes are given only for firm matches. Clone size is shown for a subset of rows, as once, few, many or a class of expanded clone.

>.|TRBV7-5|TRBJ1-5|.
TGTGCCAGAAGCTTAGAAACAGAAAATCAGCCCCAGCATTTT
CARSLETENQPQHF
>.|TRBV5-1|TRBJ2-2|.
TGCGCCAGCAGCTTGGAGAGCACGCGAAACACCGGGGAGCTGTTTTTT
CASSLESTRNTGELFF
>.|TRBV3-1/TRBV3-2|TRBJ1-5|TRBD1
TGTGCCAGCAGCCAACCGGGACAGGGAAAGCCCCAGCATTTT
CASSQPGQGKPQHF
>.|TRBV10-3|TRBJ1-2|TRBD1
TGTGCCATCAAATCGACAGGGGGAGTTGATGGCTACACCTTC
CAIKSTGGVDGYTF
>once|TRBV6-2/TRBV6-3|TRBJ1-2|.
TGTGCCAGCAGTTACCCCGGGACTCAGAAATATGGCTACACCTTC
CASSYPGTQKYGYTF
>few|TRBV2|TRBJ1-5|TRBD1
TGTGCCAGCACCGGGACAGGGGGCAATCAGCCCCAGCATTTT
CASTGTGGNQPQHF
>.|TRBV19|TRBJ2-7|TRBD2
TGTGCCAGTATGGGACTAACGGGAGGCTACGAGCAGTACTTC
CASMGLTGGYEQYF
>.|TRBV5-1|TRBJ1-4|TRBD1
TGCGCCAGCAGCAGCGGGACAGGGAGTTTTGAAAAACTGTTTTTT
CASSSGTGSFEKLFF
>.|TRBV5-6|TRBJ1-2|.
TGTGCCAGCAGCTTGAACCGCAGGGGCTACACCTTC
CASSLNRRGYTF
>once|TRBV11-2|TRBJ1-2|TRBD1
TGTGCCAGCAGCGCCCGACAGGGGATAGGGGGCTACACCTTC
CASSARQGIGGYTF
>.|TRBV5-4|TRBJ1-6|.
TGTGCCAGCAGCTTTGACAGCCCCTTGAGCGATTCACCCCTCCACTTT
CASSFDSPLSDSPLHF
>.|TRBV19|TRBJ1-3|.
TGTGCCAGTAGTCCGGGTGACGGAAACACCATATATTTT
CASSPGDGNTIYF
>.|TRBV14|TRBJ2-7|.
TGTGCCAGCATGGGCGGGGTTGCCTACGAGCAGTACTTC
CASMGGVAYEQYF
>.|TRBV13|TRBJ2-2|.
TGTGCCAGCAGCTTAGCGGCGGCAGGGCTGGTTGGGGAGCTGTTTTTT
CASSLAAAGLVGELFF
>.|TRBV5-1|TRBJ1-1|.
TGCGCCAGCAGCTTGGCTAGGCCGCGGGGGAACACTGAAGCTTTCTTT
CASSLARPRGNTEAFF
>few|TRBV4-3|TRBJ2-3|.
TGCGCCAGCAGCCCCCAGGGAGGATTCCTAGTAACAGATACGCAGTATTTT
CASSPQGGFLVTDTQYF
>.|TRBV6-5|TRBJ2-7|TRBD1
TGTGCCAGCTCTACCCTGGACAGGGGATACGAGCAGTACTTC
CASSTLDRGYEQYF
>.|TRBV24-1|TRBJ2-1|TRBD2
TGTGCCACCAGTGATCGGGAGGGTTTGGCTAGCGGGGCTAAGCAGTTCTTC
CATSDREGLASGAKQFF
>.|TRBV19|TRBJ2-1|TRBD2
TGTGCCAGTACCCGGGCGGCTAGCGGGGCCCTCTCCTACAATGAGCAGTTCTTC
CASTRAASGALSYNEQFF
>.|TRBV6-5|TRBJ2-3|.
TGTGCCAGCAGACCACAGGGGGGGGGCACAGATACGCAGTATTTT
CASRPQGGGTDTQYF
>.|TRBV28|TRBJ1-1|TRBD1
TGTGCCAGCAGTCTCGACAGGGGGCGGGAAGCTTTCTTT
CASSLDRGREAFF
>.|TRBV4-3|TRBJ1-4|TRBD1
TGCGCCAGCAGCCAAGATGCGGCAGGGGGCTCAACTAATGAAAAACTGTTTTTT
CASSQDAAGGSTNEKLFF
>.|TRBV27|TRBJ2-7|TRBD1
TGTGCCAGCAGTTTAAAGGGACAGGGCGGCTACGAGCAGTACTTC
CASSLKGQGGYEQYF
>.|TRBV19|TRBJ1-2|.
TGTGCCAGTAGTATTCTGCAGGGCCGAGACTATGGCTACACCTTC
CASSILQGRDYGYTF
>.|TRBV9|TRBJ2-3|.
TGTGCCAGCACCGACGGTTTGGGAGTCACAGATACGCAGTATTTT
CASTDGLGVTDTQYF
>.|TRBV10-2|TRBJ1-2|.
TGCGCCAGCAGTGAGTCGGAGATGAATAACTATGGCTACACCTTC
CASSESEMNNYGYTF
>once|TRBV10-3|TRBJ1-2|.
TGTGCCATCAGTGAAAGAGGAGACTATGGCTACACCTTC
CAISERGDYGYTF
>few|TRBV5-8|TRBJ1-4|.
TGTGCCAGCAGCTTGGACGGTGAAAAACTGTTTTTT
CASSLDGEKLFF
>.|TRBV21-1|TRBJ1-4|.
TGTGCCAGCAGCGCCCGGGGTAGGACTAATGAAAAACTGTTTTTT
CASSARGRTNEKLFF
>.|TRBV4-3|TRBJ2-7|TRBD2
TGCGCCAGCAGCCAAGAGATCTTTAGCGGGAGATCCTACGAGCAGTACTTC
CASSQEIFSGRSYEQYF
>.|TRBV6-5|TRBJ2-7|.
TGTGCCAGCAGTTACTCTGTCCTAAAATCCTACGAGCAGTACTTC
CASSYSVLKSYEQYF